Judged by abundance, the clone carrying this T cell receptor delta chain is medium-sized. These data are taken from a study of gamma-delta T cells after stem cell transplantation. TCRdb re-analyzed the RT-PCR reads via CATT. The profile shows around 2,300 delta-chain clones, 2.5% to 3% of them singletons. The CDR3 loop spans 21 amino acids. Germline-derived CDR1 and CDR2 are GEAIGNYY and EKD. Deletions cut 0 bases from V and 0 bases from J, with 28 bases between. V is TRDV2 and J is TRDJ1; the D is unclear. Sequences were obtained from gamma-delta T cells. The TCR was taken from a human donor. It is not recorded whose cells these are; they may come from a transplant donor. The CDR3 loop is CACDTVGISTDRESYTDKLIF. The CDR3 bases are TGTGCCTGTGACACCGTAGGAATAAGCACCGACAGGGAGTCGTACACCGATAAACTCATCTTT.